The T cell receptor (beta chain) under discussion was sequenced for a study of T cells in Graves' hyperthyroidism and ophthalmopathy. Study outcomes and limitations: Most thyroid clonotypes with frequency above 0.001 were detected in blood.

V was trimmed by 0 bases and J by 5 bases, leaving 14 bases between them. Germline V gene lookup returns CDR1 SGHRS and CDR2 YFSETQ. The CDR3 extends over 15 amino acids. Amplified TCR beta CDR3 regions came from RNA transcripts. In the first-round RT-PCR of the TCR CDR3, the HTBI primer set was used. TCRdb ran MiXCR on the multiplex PCR reads and lists one entry per CDR3 protein. This repertoire shows around 360,000 distinct CDR3 sequences, roughly 15% found once; its top ten account for approximately 19%. Notes on this clonotype: As yet, its antigen is unknown.

The sequenced sample consisted of blood. V is TRBV5-1 and J is TRBJ2-5; a possible D gene is TRBD1 (5 bases). The source of this sequence is a woman aged 60 to 75 with Graves' ophthalmopathy. CDR3 protein: CASSLGRGAYETQYF. The CDR3 nucleotides are TGCGCCAGCAGCTTGGGAAGGGGCGCTTATGAGACCCAGTACTTC.